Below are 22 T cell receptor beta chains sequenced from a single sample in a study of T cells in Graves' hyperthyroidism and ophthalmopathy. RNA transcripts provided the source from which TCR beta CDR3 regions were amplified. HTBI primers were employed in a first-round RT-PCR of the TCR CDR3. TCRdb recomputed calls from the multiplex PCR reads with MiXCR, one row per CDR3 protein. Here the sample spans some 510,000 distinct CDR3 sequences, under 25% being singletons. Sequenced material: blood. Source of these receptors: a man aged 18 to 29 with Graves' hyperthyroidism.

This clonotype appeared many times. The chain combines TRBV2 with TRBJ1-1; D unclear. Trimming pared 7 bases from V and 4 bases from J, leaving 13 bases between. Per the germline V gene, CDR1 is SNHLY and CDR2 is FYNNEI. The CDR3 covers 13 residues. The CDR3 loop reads CASILPGVTEAFF. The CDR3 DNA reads TGTGCCAGCATCCTACCCGGGGTCACTGAAGCTTTCTTT.

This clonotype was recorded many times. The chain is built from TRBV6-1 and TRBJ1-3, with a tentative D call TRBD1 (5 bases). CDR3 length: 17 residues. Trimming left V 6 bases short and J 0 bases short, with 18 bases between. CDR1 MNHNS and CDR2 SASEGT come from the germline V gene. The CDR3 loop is CASSLRDPDHSGNTIYF. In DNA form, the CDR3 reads TGTGCCAGCAGCCTGAGGGACCCGGACCACTCTGGAAACACCATATATTTT.

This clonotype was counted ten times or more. CDR3 DNA sequence: TGTGCCAGCACAACCCCTAGAGGTACCGGGGAGCTGTTTTTT. Amino acid sequence: CASTTPRGTGELFF. J is TRBJ2-2 and V is TRBV7-8, with D uncertain. Germline-derived CDR1 and CDR2 are SGHVS and FQNEAQ. V lost 7 bases and J lost 5, with 14 bases in between. The CDR3 contains 14 residues.

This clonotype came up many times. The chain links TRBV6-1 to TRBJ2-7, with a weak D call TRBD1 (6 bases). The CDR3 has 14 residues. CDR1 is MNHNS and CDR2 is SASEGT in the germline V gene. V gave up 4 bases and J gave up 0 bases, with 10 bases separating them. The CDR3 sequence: CASSADRPSYEQYF. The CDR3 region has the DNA TGTGCCAGCAGTGCCGACAGGCCCTCCTACGAGCAGTACTTC.

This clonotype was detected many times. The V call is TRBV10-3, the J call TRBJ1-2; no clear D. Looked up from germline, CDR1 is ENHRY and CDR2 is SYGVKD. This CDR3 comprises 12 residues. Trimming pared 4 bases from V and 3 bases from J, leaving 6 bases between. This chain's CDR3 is CAISATDYGYTF. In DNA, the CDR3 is TGTGCCATCAGTGCTACGGACTATGGCTACACCTTC.

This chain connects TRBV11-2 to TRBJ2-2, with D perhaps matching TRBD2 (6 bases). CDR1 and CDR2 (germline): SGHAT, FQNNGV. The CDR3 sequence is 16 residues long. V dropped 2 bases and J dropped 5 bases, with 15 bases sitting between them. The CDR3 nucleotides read TGTGCCAGCAGCTTATCCTCGGGAGCTGGGACCGGGGAGCTGTTTTTT. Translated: CASSLSSGAGTGELFF.

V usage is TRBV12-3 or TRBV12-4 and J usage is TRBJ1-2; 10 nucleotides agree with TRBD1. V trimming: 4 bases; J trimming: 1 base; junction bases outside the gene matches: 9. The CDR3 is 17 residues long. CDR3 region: CASSSSDRGFYNYGYTF. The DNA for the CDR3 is TGTGCCAGCAGTTCGTCGGACAGGGGGTTTTATAACTATGGCTACACCTTC.

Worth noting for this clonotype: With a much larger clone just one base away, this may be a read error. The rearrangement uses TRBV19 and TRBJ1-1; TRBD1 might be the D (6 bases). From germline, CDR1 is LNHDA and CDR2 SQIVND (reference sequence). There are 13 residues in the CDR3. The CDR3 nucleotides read TGTGCCAGCCTTTCATGGGACAACACTGAAGCTTGCTTT. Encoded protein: CASLSWDNTEACF.

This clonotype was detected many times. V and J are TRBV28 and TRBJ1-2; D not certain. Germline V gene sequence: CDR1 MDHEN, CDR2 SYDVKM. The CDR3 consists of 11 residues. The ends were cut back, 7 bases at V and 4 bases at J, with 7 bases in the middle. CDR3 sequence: CASTDGYGYTF. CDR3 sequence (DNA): TGTGCCAGCACTGACGGCTATGGCTACACCTTC.

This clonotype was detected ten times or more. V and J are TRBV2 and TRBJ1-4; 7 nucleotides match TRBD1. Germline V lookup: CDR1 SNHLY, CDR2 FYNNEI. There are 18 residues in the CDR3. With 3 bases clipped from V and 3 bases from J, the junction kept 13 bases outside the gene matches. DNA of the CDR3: TGTGCCAGCAGTGAGGGCTGGACAGGTCGTATAGCTAATGAAAAACTGTTTTTT. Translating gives CASSEGWTGRIANEKLFF.

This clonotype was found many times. The CDR3 coding sequence is TGTGCCAGCAGCCAGAGGGACAGGGGAGACACTGAAGCTTTCTTT. Amino acids: CASSQRDRGDTEAFF. The chain combines TRBV3-1 with TRBJ1-1; 10 bases line up with TRBD1. The CDR3 runs to 15 residues. J was trimmed by 3 bases and V by 3 bases; bases with no gene match: 4. Germline CDR1 LGHDT, CDR2 YNNKEL (reference sequence).

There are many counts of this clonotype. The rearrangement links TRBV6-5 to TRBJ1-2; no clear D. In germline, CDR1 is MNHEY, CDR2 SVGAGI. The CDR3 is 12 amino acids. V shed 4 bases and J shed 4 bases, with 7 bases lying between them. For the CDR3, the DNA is TGTGCCAGCAGTTTCACGTCCTATGGCTACACCTTC. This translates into CASSFTSYGYTF.

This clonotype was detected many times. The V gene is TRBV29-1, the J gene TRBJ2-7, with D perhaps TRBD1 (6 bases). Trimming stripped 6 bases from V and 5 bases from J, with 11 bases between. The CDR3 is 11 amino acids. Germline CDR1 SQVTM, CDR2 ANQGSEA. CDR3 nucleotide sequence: TGCAGCGTGACAGGTTTCGACGAGCAGTACTTC. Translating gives CSVTGFDEQYF.

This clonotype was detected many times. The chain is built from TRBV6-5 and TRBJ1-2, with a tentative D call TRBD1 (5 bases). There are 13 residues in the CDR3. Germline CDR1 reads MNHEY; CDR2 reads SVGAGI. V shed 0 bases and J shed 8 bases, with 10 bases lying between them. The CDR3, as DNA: TGTGCCAGCAGTTACTCCGGGGCTGAGGGCTACACCTTC. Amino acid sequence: CASSYSGAEGYTF.

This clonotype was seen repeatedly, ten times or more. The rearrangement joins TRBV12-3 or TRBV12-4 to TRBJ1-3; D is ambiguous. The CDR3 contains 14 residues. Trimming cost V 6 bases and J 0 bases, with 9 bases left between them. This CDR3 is CASSWASSGNTIYF. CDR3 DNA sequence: TGTGCCAGCAGCTGGGCTTCCTCTGGAAACACCATATATTTT.

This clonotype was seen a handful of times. In DNA, the CDR3 is TGTGCCAGCAGTTCGGTGGTGGGCGAGCAGTACTTC. The encoded protein is CASSSVVGEQYF. This chain uses TRBV12-3 or TRBV12-4 with TRBJ2-7; D not resolved. The V end lost 4 bases, the J end lost 6 bases, and 10 bases lay between the germline ends. The CDR3 is 12 amino acids.

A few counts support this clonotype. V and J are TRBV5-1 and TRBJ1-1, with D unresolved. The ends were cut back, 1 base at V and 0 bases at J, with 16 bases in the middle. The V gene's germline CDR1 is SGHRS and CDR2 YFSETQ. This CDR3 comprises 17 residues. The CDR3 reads CASSLLGSQNMNTEAFF. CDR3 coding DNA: TGCGCCAGCAGCTTGCTGGGATCTCAGAACATGAACACTGAAGCTTTCTTT. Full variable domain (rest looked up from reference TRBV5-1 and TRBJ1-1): KAGVTQTPRYLIKTRGQQVTLSCSPISGHRSVSWYQQTPGQGLQFLFEYFSETQRNKGNFPGRFSGRQFSNSRSEMNVSTLELGDSALYLCASSLLGSQNMNTEAFFGQGTRLTVV.

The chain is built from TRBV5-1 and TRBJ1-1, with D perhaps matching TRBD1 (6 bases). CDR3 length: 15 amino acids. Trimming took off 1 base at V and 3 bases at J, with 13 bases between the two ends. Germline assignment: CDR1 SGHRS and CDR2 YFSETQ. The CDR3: CASSLYGGKDTEAFF. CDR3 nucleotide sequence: TGCGCCAGCAGCTTGTACGGGGGCAAGGACACTGAAGCTTTCTTT.

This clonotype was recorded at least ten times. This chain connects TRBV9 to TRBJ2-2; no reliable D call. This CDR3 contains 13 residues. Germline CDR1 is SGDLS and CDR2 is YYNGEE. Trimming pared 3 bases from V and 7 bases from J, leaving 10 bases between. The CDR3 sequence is CASSERTRGELFF. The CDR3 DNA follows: TGTGCCAGCAGCGAGAGAACTCGCGGGGAGCTGTTTTTT.

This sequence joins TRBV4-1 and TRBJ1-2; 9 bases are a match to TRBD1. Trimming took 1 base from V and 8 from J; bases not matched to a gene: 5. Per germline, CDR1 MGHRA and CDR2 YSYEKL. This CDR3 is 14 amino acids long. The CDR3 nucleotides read TGCGCCAGCAGCCAAGTAGGACAGGGGAGCGGCTACACCTTC. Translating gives CASSQVGQGSGYTF.

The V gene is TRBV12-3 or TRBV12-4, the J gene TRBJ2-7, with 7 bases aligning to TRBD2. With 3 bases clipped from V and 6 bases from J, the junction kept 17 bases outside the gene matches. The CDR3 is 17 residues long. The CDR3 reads CASSLVVSGGAPIEQYF. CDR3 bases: TGTGCCAGCAGTTTGGTAGTTTCGGGAGGAGCACCGATCGAGCAGTACTTC.

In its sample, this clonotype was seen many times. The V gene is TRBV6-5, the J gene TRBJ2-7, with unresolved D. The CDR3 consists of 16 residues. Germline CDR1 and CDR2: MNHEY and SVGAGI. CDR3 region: CAVNSGRQLPIYEQYF. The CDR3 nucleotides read TGTGCAGTGAACTCTGGCCGGCAGTTACCTATCTACGAGCAGTACTTC.